This T cell receptor beta chain was documented in a study of T cell responses to AZD1222 COVID-19 vaccine. The germline V gene has CDR1 SGHTA and CDR2 FQGNSA. V lost 6 bases to trimming and J lost 0 bases; unmatched junction nucleotides: 4. The CDR3 covers 14 residues. Produced via immunoSEQ multiplex PCR; TCRdb's table is partial and in-frame only. The sample shows tens of thousands of clones, about 86% of them seen only once. Findings and limits, study-wide: Donors were chiefly white British, with a greater number of females, and clonal diversity was perhaps underestimated. Along spike, vaccine-associated CD4 TCRs were found throughout, with dominance at 160-218 and 743-854. Spike-specific TCR repertoires showed rising breadth and depth after two AZD1222 doses.

Of note for this clone: The antigen is undetermined.

This clonotype originated in an adult in good health. The J gene is TRBJ1-1, the V gene TRBV7-2; 7 positions agree with TRBD1. The specimen was peripheral blood, collected on day 0 of AZD1222 vaccination. This CDR3 reads CASRPGQMNTEAFF. The CDR3 nucleotides read TGTGCCAGCAGACCGGGACAGATGAACACTGAAGCTTTCTTT.